The 17 T cell receptor beta chains below were found in one sample sequenced in a study of blood T cells in healthy people across ages. A second PCR of about 6 to 11 cycles used a sample-barcoded 5' primer and a J-beta primer mix. Each CDR3 protein gets one entry after TCRdb re-called the 5' RACE reads with MiXCR. The table records 1.2 million to 1.5 million distinct CDR3 sequences, 59% of them present only once. Sequencing was carried out using blood. These TCRs come from a young man in good health.

The gene calls are TRBV29-1 and TRBJ2-3; 7 nucleotides match TRBD2. Germline CDR1 reads SQVTM; CDR2 reads ANQGSEA. The V gene end was trimmed by 7 bases and the J gene end by 7 bases; junction bases not matched to a gene: 17. CDR3 length: 15 amino acids. DNA for the CDR3: TGCAGCGCCTCAGGAGGCCGGGAGGATTGGCATACGCAGTATTTT. This encodes CSASGGREDWHTQYF.

The genes are TRBV27 and TRBJ1-1, with 7 bases that match TRBD1. The CDR3 loop spans 14 amino acids. Germline CDR1 reads MNHEY; CDR2 reads SMNVEV (reference sequence). V lost 8 bases, J lost 3 bases, and 9 bases stayed unmatched. For the CDR3, the DNA is TGTGCCAGCGGGGAGACAGGGATTGACACTGAAGCTTTCTTT. Residues: CASGETGIDTEAFF.

V gene TRBV10-3 combines with J gene TRBJ2-3; D is possibly TRBD1 or TRBD2 (5 bases each). This CDR3 comprises 15 residues. Germline CDR1 and CDR2: ENHRY and SYGVKD. V was cut by 6 bases and J by 0 bases, with 13 bases left in between. The CDR3 coding sequence is TGTGCCATCAGACCGGGACCATCGAGCACAGATACGCAGTATTTT. This codes for CAIRPGPSSTDTQYF.

This clonotype appeared a few times. The CDR3 region is CASSQNLQEGEKLFF. Here the CDR3 DNA reads TGCGCCAGCAGCCAAAACCTTCAGGAGGGTGAAAAACTGTTTTTT. The J gene is TRBJ1-4, the V gene TRBV4-1; no clear D. In germline, CDR1 is MGHRA, CDR2 YSYEKL. V lost 2 bases and J 7 bases, leaving 14 bases between the germline ends. There are 15 residues in the CDR3.

The chain combines TRBV28 with TRBJ1-2; D is ambiguous. CDR1 and CDR2 (germline): MDHEN, SYDVKM. Trimming cost V 1 base and J 3 bases, with 3 bases left between them. This CDR3 region has 12 residues. The CDR3 protein is CASSLYDYGYTF. The CDR3 DNA sequence: TGTGCCAGCAGTTTATATGACTATGGCTACACCTTC.

This chain uses TRBV13 with TRBJ2-6; TRBD2 agrees at 12 bases. This CDR3 has 20 amino acids. V shed 6 bases, J shed 0 bases, and the junction held 12 bases outside the gene matches. In germline, CDR1 is PRHDT, CDR2 FYEKMQ (reference sequence). Here the CDR3 reads CASSLGLLAGGTSGANVLTF. DNA for the CDR3: TGTGCCAGCAGTCTAGGCCTACTAGCGGGAGGAACCTCTGGGGCCAACGTCCTGACTTTC.

The chain combines TRBV13 with TRBJ1-1, with D maybe TRBD1 (5 bases). This CDR3 region has 13 residues. From germline, CDR1 is PRHDT and CDR2 FYEKMQ (reference sequence). V was clipped by 5 bases and J by 0 bases, with 7 bases between them. The CDR3 here is CASSRRVNTEAFF. Written as DNA, the CDR3 is TGTGCCAGCAGCCGCAGGGTGAACACTGAAGCTTTCTTT.

This rearrangement joins TRBV20-1 to TRBJ2-5; weak D call: TRBD1 (6 bases). The end of the DNA fits TRBJ2-7 better, so the J call may be wrong. The CDR3 has 13 residues. Germline V lookup: CDR1 DFQATT, CDR2 SNEGSKA (reference sequence). For the CDR3, the DNA is TGCAGTGTCGTAGAGGGACACGAACACGAGCAGTACTTC. This sequence encodes CSVVEGHEHEQYF.

This clonotype has just one count. V gene TRBV4-3 combines with J gene TRBJ1-4; D perhaps matches TRBD1 (5 bases). V was cut by 4 bases and J by 8 bases, with 17 bases left in between. The CDR3 loop spans 15 amino acids. Germline CDR1 and CDR2: LGHNA and YSLEER. CDR3 bases: TGCGCCAGCAGCCCAAGGGGACCCATCGGGGAAAAACTGTTTTTT. Protein: CASSPRGPIGEKLFF.

This clonotype was observed a few times. The chain is built from TRBV11-2 and TRBJ1-1, with D possibly TRBD1 on 5 matching bases. The germline gives CDR1 SGHAT, CDR2 FQNNGV. This CDR3 has 13 amino acids. Trimming pared 0 bases from V and 7 bases from J, leaving 9 bases between. CDR3 bases: TGTGCCAGCAGCTTAGATAGGGGTAGTGAAGCTTTCTTT. Its protein product is CASSLDRGSEAFF.

The J gene is TRBJ1-1, the V gene TRBV6-5; D ambiguous. Trimming pared 0 bases from V and 8 bases from J, leaving 7 bases between. Germline V gene lookup returns CDR1 MNHEY and CDR2 SVGAGI. The CDR3 is made up of 12 amino acids. The chain's CDR3 is CASSYSSDEAFF. DNA of the CDR3: TGTGCCAGCAGTTACTCATCCGACGAAGCTTTCTTT.

This chain uses TRBV6-1 with TRBJ1-2, with D maybe TRBD1 (6 bases). CDR3 length: 14 residues. CDR1 and CDR2 (germline): MNHNS, SASEGT. Trimming left V 4 bases short and J 8 bases short, with 17 bases between. The CDR3 is CASSADRRLGGYTF. The CDR3 nucleotides read TGTGCCAGCAGTGCCGACAGGCGGTTGGGAGGCTACACCTTC.

The rearrangement joins TRBV10-3 to TRBJ1-2; TRBD1 aligns across 7 bases. The CDR3 covers 12 residues. V gave up 8 bases and J gave up 3 bases; unmatched junction bases: 3. Germline lookup yields CDR1 ENHRY and CDR2 SYGVKD. The CDR3 loop is CAISRGDYGYTF. The CDR3 region has the DNA TGTGCCATCTCCAGGGGGGACTATGGCTACACCTTC.

The chain uses TRBV27 and TRBJ2-3; D might be TRBD2 (6 bases). The V end was cut by 0 bases, the J end by 0 bases, with 16 bases between. The CDR3 has 18 residues. Germline assignment: CDR1 MNHEY and CDR2 SMNVEV (reference sequence). CDR3: CASSLSGGVETSTDTQYF. Written as DNA, the CDR3 is TGTGCCAGCAGTTTATCGGGCGGGGTTGAGACTAGCACAGATACGCAGTATTTT.

This clonotype has a single count. This chain connects TRBV7-9 to TRBJ2-5; tentative D call: TRBD2 (6 bases). Germline CDR1 reads SEHNR; CDR2 reads FQNEAQ (reference sequence). V lost 1 base and J 4 bases, leaving 25 bases between the germline ends. CDR3 length: 19 residues. CDR3 protein: CASSLDMQREDKWRETQYF. The CDR3 DNA is TGTGCCAGCAGCTTAGATATGCAAAGGGAGGACAAGTGGCGAGAGACCCAGTACTTC.

The chain uses TRBV18 and TRBJ2-3; TRBD2 agrees at 8 bases. CDR1 is KGHSH, CDR2 LQKENI, per germline. V lost 3 bases and J lost 4; bases outside the gene matches: 9. The CDR3 sequence is 16 residues long. The CDR3 sequence is CASSPGSSGIADTQYF. The CDR3 DNA reads TGTGCCAGCTCACCTGGGAGTAGCGGGATTGCAGATACGCAGTATTTT. Complete variable domain (other parts from reference TRBV18 and TRBJ2-3): NAGVMQNPRHLVRRRGQEARLRCSPMKGHSHVYWYRQLPEEGLKFMVYLQKENIIDESGMPKERFSAEFPKEGPSILRIQQVVRGDSAAYFCASSPGSSGIADTQYFGPGTRLTVL.

V gene TRBV4-3 combines with J gene TRBJ2-3; TRBD2 agrees at 9 bases. Germline V CDR1 and CDR2: LGHNA, YSLEER. This CDR3 spans 16 amino acids. After removal of 0 bases from V and 4 bases from J, the junction contained 5 bases not matched to a gene. CDR3 protein: CASSQDMRGGPDTQYF. The DNA of the CDR3 is TGCGCCAGCAGCCAAGATATGCGGGGGGGTCCAGATACGCAGTATTTT.